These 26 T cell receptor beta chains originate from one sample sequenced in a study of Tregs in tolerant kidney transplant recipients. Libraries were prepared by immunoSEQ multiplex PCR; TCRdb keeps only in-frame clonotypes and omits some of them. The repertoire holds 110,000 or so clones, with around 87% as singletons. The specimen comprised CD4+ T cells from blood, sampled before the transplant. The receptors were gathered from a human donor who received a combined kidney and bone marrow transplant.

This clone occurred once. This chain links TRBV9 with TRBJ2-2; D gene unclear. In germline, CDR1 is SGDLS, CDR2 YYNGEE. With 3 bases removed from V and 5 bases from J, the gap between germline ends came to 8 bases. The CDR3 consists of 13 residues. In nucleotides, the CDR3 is TGTGCCAGCAGCGCCTCCGGGACCGGGGAGCTGTTTTTT. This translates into CASSASGTGELFF. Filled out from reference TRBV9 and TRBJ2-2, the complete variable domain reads DSGVTQTPKHLITATGQRVTLRCSPRSGDLSVYWYQQSLDQGLQFLIQYYNGEERAKGNILERFSAQQFPDLHSELNLSSLELGDSALYFCASSASGTGELFFGEGSRLTVL.

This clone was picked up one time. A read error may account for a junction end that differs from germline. The CDR3 here is CASSFTLLAVGIF. The CDR3 region has the DNA TGTGCCAGCAGCTTCACTCTTTTAGCGGTTGGGATCTTC. The genes are TRBV7-2 and TRBJ2-1; TRBD2 might be the D (6 bases). The CDR3 is made up of 13 amino acids. Germline V gene data show CDR1 as SGHTA and CDR2 as FQGNSA.

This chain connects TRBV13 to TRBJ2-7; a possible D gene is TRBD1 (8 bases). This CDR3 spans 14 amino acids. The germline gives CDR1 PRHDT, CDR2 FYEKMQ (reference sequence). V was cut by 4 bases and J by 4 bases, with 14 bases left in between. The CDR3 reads CASSSTGEGYEQYF. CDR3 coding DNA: TGTGCCAGCAGCTCGACAGGGGAGGGGTACGAGCAGTACTTC.

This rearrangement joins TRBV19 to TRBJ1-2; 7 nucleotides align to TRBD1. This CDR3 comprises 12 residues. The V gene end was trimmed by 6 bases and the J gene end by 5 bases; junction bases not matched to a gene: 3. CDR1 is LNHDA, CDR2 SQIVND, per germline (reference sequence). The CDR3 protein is CASSRDRYGYTF. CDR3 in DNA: TGTGCCAGTAGCCGGGACAGATATGGCTACACCTTC.

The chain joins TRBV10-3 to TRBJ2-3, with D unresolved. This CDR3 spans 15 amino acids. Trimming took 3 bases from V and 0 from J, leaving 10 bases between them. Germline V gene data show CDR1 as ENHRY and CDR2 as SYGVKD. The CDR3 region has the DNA TGTGCCATCAGTGATGCTGAGCCCAGCACAGATACGCAGTATTTT. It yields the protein CAISDAEPSTDTQYF.

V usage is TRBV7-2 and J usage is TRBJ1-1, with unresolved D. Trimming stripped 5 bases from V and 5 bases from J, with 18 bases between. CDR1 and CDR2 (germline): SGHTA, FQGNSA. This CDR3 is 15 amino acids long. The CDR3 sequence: CASSRQRGGGTEAFF. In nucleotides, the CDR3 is TGTGCCAGCAGCAGGCAAAGAGGTGGAGGAACTGAAGCTTTCTTT.

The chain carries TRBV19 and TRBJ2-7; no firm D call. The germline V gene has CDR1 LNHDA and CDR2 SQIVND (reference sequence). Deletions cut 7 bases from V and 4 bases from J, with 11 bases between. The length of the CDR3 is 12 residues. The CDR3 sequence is CASTGGGYEQYF. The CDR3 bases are TGTGCCAGTACTGGCGGCGGATACGAGCAGTACTTC.

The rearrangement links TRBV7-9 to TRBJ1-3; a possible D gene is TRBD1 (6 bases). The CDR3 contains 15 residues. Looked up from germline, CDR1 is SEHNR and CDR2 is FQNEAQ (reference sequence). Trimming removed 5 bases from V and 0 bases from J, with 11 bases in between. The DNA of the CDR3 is TGTGCCAGCAGCCCCGGGACAAGCTCTGGAAACACCATATATTTT. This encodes CASSPGTSSGNTIYF.

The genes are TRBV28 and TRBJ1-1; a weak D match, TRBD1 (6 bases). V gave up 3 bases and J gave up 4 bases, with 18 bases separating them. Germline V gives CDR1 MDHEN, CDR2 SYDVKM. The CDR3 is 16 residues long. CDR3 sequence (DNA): TGTGCCAGCAGTTTGGGTGATTATGGGGGCACCACTGAAGCTTTCTTT. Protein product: CASSLGDYGGTTEAFF.

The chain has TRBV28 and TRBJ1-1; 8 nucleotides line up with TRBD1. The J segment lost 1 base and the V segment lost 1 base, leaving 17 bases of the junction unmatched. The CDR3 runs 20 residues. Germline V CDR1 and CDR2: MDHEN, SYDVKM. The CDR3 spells CASSLFLRPLQGGGNTEAFF. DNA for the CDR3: TGTGCCAGCAGTTTATTTCTAAGGCCCTTACAGGGGGGAGGGAACACTGAAGCTTTCTTT.

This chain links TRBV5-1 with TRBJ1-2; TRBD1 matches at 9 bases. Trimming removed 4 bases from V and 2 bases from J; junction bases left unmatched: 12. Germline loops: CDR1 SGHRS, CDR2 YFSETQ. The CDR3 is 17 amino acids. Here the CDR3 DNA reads TGCGCCAGCAGCACCCAGCCTACAGGGGGCGGGAACTATGGCTACACCTTC. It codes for CASSTQPTGGGNYGYTF.

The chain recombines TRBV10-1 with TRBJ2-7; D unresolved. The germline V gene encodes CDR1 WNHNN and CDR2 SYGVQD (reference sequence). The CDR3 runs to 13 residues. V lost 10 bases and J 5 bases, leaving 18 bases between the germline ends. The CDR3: CAIQSRNSHEQYF. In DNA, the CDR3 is TGCGCCATCCAGAGCAGGAACAGCCACGAGCAGTACTTC.

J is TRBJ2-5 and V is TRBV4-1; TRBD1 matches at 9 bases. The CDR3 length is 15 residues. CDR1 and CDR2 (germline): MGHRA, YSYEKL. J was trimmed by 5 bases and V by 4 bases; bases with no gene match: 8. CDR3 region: CASSRNRDRVETQYF. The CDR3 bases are TGCGCCAGCAGCCGGAACCGGGACAGGGTCGAGACCCAGTACTTC.

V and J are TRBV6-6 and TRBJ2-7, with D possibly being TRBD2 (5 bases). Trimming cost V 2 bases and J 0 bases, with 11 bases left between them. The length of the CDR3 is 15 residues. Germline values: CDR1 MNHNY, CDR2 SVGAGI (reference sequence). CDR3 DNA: TGTGCCAGCAGTTACGAGGAGGATACCTCCTACGAGCAGTACTTC. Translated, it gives CASSYEEDTSYEQYF.

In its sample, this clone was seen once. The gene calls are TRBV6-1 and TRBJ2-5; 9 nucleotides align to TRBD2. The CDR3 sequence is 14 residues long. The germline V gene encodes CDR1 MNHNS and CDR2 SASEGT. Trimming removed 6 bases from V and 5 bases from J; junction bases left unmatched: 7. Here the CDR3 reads CASRTGGGAETQYF. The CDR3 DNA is TGTGCCAGCAGGACGGGCGGGGGGGCCGAGACCCAGTACTTC.

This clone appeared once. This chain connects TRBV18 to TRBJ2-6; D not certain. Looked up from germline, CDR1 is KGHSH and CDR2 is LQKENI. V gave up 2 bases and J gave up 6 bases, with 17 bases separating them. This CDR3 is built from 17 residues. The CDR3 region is CASSPSPNVVVANVLTF. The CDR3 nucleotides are TGTGCCAGCTCACCAAGCCCTAACGTTGTGGTGGCCAACGTCCTGACTTTC.

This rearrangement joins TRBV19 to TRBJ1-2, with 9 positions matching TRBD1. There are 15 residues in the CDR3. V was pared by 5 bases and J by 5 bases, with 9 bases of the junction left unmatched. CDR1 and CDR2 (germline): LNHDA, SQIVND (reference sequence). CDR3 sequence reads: CASSALRDREYGYTF. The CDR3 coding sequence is TGTGCCAGTAGTGCCCTCCGGGACAGGGAGTATGGCTACACCTTC.

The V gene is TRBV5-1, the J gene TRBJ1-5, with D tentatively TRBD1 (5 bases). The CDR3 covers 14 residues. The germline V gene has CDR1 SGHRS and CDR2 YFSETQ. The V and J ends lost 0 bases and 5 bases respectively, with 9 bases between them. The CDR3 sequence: CASSLEGMDQPQHF. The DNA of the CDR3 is TGCGCCAGCAGCTTGGAGGGGATGGATCAGCCCCAGCATTTT.

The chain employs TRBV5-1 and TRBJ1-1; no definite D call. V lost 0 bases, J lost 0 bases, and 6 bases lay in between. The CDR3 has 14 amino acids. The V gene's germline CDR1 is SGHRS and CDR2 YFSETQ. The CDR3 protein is CASSLGVMNTEAFF. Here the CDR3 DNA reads TGCGCCAGCAGCTTGGGTGTCATGAACACTGAAGCTTTCTTT.

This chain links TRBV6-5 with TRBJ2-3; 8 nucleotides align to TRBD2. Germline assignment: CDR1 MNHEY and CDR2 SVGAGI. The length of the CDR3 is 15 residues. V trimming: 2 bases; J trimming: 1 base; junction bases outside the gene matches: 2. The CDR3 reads CASSYGRGGTDTQYF. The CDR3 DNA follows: TGTGCCAGCAGTTACGGGCGGGGGGGCACAGATACGCAGTATTTT.

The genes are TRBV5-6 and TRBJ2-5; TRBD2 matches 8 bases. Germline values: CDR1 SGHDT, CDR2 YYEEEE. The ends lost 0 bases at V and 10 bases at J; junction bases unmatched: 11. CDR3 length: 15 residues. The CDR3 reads CASSLAPLAEGDQYF. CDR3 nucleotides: TGTGCCAGCAGCTTGGCCCCACTAGCGGAAGGGGACCAGTACTTC.

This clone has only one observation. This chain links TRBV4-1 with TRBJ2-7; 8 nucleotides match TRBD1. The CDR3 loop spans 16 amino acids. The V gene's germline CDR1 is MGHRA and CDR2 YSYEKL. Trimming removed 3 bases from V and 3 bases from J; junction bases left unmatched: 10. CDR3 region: CASSQVPGQAVYEQYF. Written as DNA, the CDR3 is TGCGCCAGCAGCCAGGTTCCGGGACAGGCGGTCTACGAGCAGTACTTC.

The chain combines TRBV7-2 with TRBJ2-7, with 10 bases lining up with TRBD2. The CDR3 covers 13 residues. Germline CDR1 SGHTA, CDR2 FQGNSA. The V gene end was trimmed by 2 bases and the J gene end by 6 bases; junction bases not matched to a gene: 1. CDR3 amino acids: CASSLSGRGEQYF. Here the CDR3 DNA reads TGTGCCAGCAGCTTAAGCGGGAGGGGCGAGCAGTACTTC.

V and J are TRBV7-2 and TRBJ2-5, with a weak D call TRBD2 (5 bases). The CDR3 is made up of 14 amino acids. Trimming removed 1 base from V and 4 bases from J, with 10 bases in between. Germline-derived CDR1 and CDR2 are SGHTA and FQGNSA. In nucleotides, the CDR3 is TGTGCCAGCAGCTTAGGGGGTAGCGCAGAGACCCAGTACTTC. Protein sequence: CASSLGGSAETQYF.

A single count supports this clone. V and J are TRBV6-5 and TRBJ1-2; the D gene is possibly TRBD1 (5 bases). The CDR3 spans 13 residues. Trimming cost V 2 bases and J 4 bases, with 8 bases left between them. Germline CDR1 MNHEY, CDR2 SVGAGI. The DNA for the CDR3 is TGTGCCAGCAGTTACAGCGGGGCCTATGGCTACACCTTC. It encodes CASSYSGAYGYTF.

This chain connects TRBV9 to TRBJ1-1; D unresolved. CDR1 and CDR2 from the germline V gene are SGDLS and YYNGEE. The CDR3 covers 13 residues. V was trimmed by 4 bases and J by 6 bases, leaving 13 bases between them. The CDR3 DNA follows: TGTGCCAGCAGCCCCTTTTTGGAGGCTGAAGCTTTCTTT. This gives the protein CASSPFLEAEAFF.